This TCR beta chain stems from a study of blood T cell repertoires in COVID-19. Study overall: Acute and convalescent COVID-19 specimens originated in the United States, Italy and Spain. PBMCs, B-cell-depleted T cells, or T cells were the source of the cDNA or gDNA that made up the material.

How the authors handled the data: Reference gene primer amplification yielded estimated nucleated cell counts. Sequencing was performed with immunoSEQ multiplex PCR; in TCRdb, only in-frame clones are kept and a portion is missing. That table is the source of V, J and clone size, and D and trimming were worked out from the DNA. The repertoire holds around 59,000 clones, with almost 80% as singletons. The CDR3 runs 13 residues. V was clipped by 3 bases and J by 2 bases, with 7 bases between them. The sequenced material came from peripheral blood. The V and J genes are TRBV12-3 or TRBV12-4 and TRBJ1-1; D gene uncertain. The receptor was derived from a man older than 75 with acute or convalescent COVID-19. CDR3 bases: TGTGCCAGCAGTTTCGGGGATAACACTGAAGCTTTCTTT. It encodes CASSFGDNTEAFF.